A single sample gave rise to the 20 T cell receptor beta chains below, sequenced in a study of a mutant IDH1 vaccine in newly diagnosed glioma. Time point reported: week 11, during vaccination. The content of each vaccine dose was 300 ug of mutant IDH1 20-mer peptide, and topical imiquimod accompanied it. No cognate antigen is known for these TCRs. Clones were read by immunoSEQ multiplex PCR, and TCRdb kept only the in-frame ones, dropping some. The table shows around 57,000 clones, with 70% to 90% occurring only once. Sequenced material: PBMCs, taken from a glioma patient whose treatment included an IDH1 peptide vaccine. Receptors were obtained from a man aged 40-49 years with glioma.

This sequence joins TRBV28 and TRBJ1-2; D uncertain. V was pared by 4 bases and J by 8 bases, with 14 bases between. The length of the CDR3 is 13 residues. Germline V gives CDR1 MDHEN, CDR2 SYDVKM. CDR3 sequence (DNA): TGTGCCAGCAGTTCCCGCGAAGGGCGAGGCTACACCTTC. This encodes CASSSREGRGYTF.

This clone has ten or more counts. The chain links TRBV5-4 to TRBJ2-2; tentatively, D is TRBD2 (7 bases). Trimming shortened V by 4 bases and J by 7 bases, and 23 bases separated the two germline ends. This CDR3 is 17 amino acids long. Germline V gives CDR1 SGHNT, CDR2 YYREEE (reference sequence). The CDR3 region is CASSPGGWRGKGGELFF. The CDR3 nucleotides read TGTGCCAGCAGCCCGGGGGGCTGGCGGGGGAAGGGCGGGGAGCTGTTTTTT.

V and J are TRBV18 and TRBJ2-3; D ambiguous. Trimming removed 3 bases at V and 2 bases at J, with 3 bases between. The CDR3 extends over 12 amino acids. In germline, CDR1 is KGHSH, CDR2 LQKENI. CDR3 bases: TGTGCCAGCTCACCGAACACAGATACGCAGTATTTT. This gives the protein CASSPNTDTQYF.

The chain carries TRBV28 and TRBJ2-7; TRBD1 or TRBD2 may be the D gene (5 bases each). The germline gives CDR1 MDHEN, CDR2 SYDVKM. Between the trimmed V and J ends, which lost 6 bases and 5 bases, there was a span of 23 bases. There are 16 residues in the CDR3. The CDR3 DNA reads TGTGCCAGCAGCCCGCAACCGGGACCGCCTGGGGACGAGCAGTACTTC. Translation gives CASSPQPGPPGDEQYF.

The rearrangement links TRBV28 to TRBJ1-3, with 7 bases aligning to TRBD1. Losses at the gene ends were 6 bases for V and 4 bases for J; bases not matched to a gene: 6. Germline V gives CDR1 MDHEN, CDR2 SYDVKM. The length of the CDR3 is 14 residues. The CDR3 protein is CASRTTGNGNTIYF. CDR3 in DNA: TGTGCCAGCAGGACGACAGGGAACGGAAACACCATATATTTT.

This clone showed up just a few times. This chain uses TRBV10-3 with TRBJ2-6; unclear D gene. The CDR3 is 14 residues long. Trimming took 10 bases from V and 0 from J, leaving 10 bases between them. CDR1 and CDR2 (germline): ENHRY, SYGVKD. CDR3 protein: CATPVVSGANVLTF. The CDR3 region has the DNA TGTGCCACCCCCGTCGTCTCTGGGGCCAACGTCCTGACTTTC.

This rearrangement joins TRBV19 to TRBJ2-5; TRBD1 is a possible D gene (6 bases). Judging by the DNA end, TRBJ2-7 fits better; the J call may be wrong. The CDR3 covers 16 residues. CDR1 and CDR2 from the germline V gene are LNHDA and SQIVND (reference sequence). CDR3 bases: TGTGCCAGTAGTACCTCACCCCGCAGGGGACCCTACGAGCAGTACTTC. Translation: CASSTSPRRGPYEQYF.

This clone was counted only a few times. The chain carries TRBV19 and TRBJ2-1, with TRBD1 matching over 11 bases. The CDR3 sequence is 16 residues long. Germline-derived CDR1 and CDR2 are LNHDA and SQIVND (reference sequence). V dropped 2 bases and J dropped 6; count of bases not matched to a gene: 6. The CDR3 DNA sequence: TGTGCCAGTAGTATAAAGGGACAGGGGGTAGGCAATGAGCAGTTCTTC. This gives the protein CASSIKGQGVGNEQFF.

The CDR3 DNA reads as TGTGCCAGCAGCCTAGCGGGGGGCCTCTCCGAGACCCAGTACTTC. This encodes CASSLAGGLSETQYF. The chain combines TRBV5-4 with TRBJ2-5, with 11 bases that match TRBD2. The V and J ends lost 4 bases and 5 bases, in that order; junction bases with no gene match: 7. The CDR3 sequence is 15 residues long. Germline-derived CDR1 and CDR2 are SGHNT and YYREEE (reference sequence).

Here the CDR3 reads CASSLSGGGDTQYF. Written as DNA, the CDR3 is TGTGCCAGCAGCCTTAGCGGGGGAGGAGATACGCAGTATTTT. V gene TRBV11-3 combines with J gene TRBJ2-3; 9 bases match TRBD2. This CDR3 comprises 14 residues. V lost 5 bases, J lost 5 bases, and 5 bases stayed unmatched. Germline V lookup: CDR1 SGHNT, CDR2 YENEEA.

V is TRBV4-2 and J is TRBJ2-7; weak D call: TRBD1 (6 bases). Germline V gene sequence: CDR1 LGHNA, CDR2 YNFKEQ. The CDR3 loop spans 15 amino acids. Trimming removed 0 bases at V and 3 bases at J, with 12 bases between. In nucleotides, the CDR3 is TGTGCCAGCAGCCAAGATAAGGCAGGGGTCTACGAGCAGTACTTC. Amino acid sequence: CASSQDKAGVYEQYF.

This chain joins TRBV7-9 and TRBJ2-5; no definite D call. The germline V and J ends were trimmed by 1 base and 5 bases, with 8 bases remaining between them. CDR3 length: 13 amino acids. The V gene's germline CDR1 is SEHNR and CDR2 FQNEAQ (reference sequence). CDR3 bases: TGTGCCAGCAGCTTAGGAGTTTGGGAGACCCAGTACTTC. It is translated as CASSLGVWETQYF.

This sequence joins TRBV7-3 and TRBJ2-2; D is perhaps TRBD1 or TRBD2 (5 bases each). The length of the CDR3 is 17 residues. V shed 2 bases and J shed 3 bases, with 16 bases lying between them. Germline CDR1 SGHTA, CDR2 FQGTGA. The CDR3 DNA follows: TGTGCCAGCAGCTTAGAGGGGATCAGGGTAGACACCGGGGAGCTGTTTTTT. Amino acids: CASSLEGIRVDTGELFF.

The chain couples TRBV10-3 to TRBJ1-5, with 10 bases that match TRBD1. J gave up 7 bases and V 10 bases, and 16 bases lay outside the gene matches. The germline V gene encodes CDR1 ENHRY and CDR2 SYGVKD. This CDR3 is 16 amino acids long. The CDR3 is CATRGTGTGVGQPQHF. The CDR3 coding sequence is TGTGCCACCCGGGGGACCGGGACAGGGGTAGGCCAGCCCCAGCATTTT.

This chain connects TRBV4-3 to TRBJ2-3; 16 nucleotides align to TRBD2. The CDR3 length is 17 residues. The germline gives CDR1 LGHNA, CDR2 YSLEER. Trimming cost V 4 bases and J 4 bases; bases outside gene matches: 5. CDR3 in amino acids: CASSPGLAGGPPDTQYF. For the CDR3, the DNA is TGCGCCAGCAGCCCGGGACTAGCGGGAGGGCCCCCAGATACGCAGTATTTT.

The V call is TRBV25-1, the J call TRBJ1-3; D gene ambiguous. The germline CDR1 and CDR2 sequences are MGHDK and SYGVNS. The CDR3 has 16 amino acids. The ends were cut back, 3 bases at V and 2 bases at J, with 14 bases in the middle. The CDR3 here is CASSEFGRLAGNTIYF. CDR3 in DNA: TGTGCCAGCAGTGAGTTTGGACGCCTGGCTGGAAACACCATATATTTT.

The chain recombines TRBV10-3 with TRBJ2-7; unclear D gene. V lost 7 bases to trimming and J lost 3 bases, with 10 bases between them. The germline gives CDR1 ENHRY, CDR2 SYGVKD. This CDR3 has 12 amino acids. The CDR3 nucleotides read TGTGCCATCACGAGCTCCCTCTACGAGCAGTACGTC. Translated: CAITSSLYEQYV.

The chain combines TRBV7-9 with TRBJ1-1; D is ambiguous. The ends were cut back, 2 bases at V and 0 bases at J, with 10 bases in the middle. Germline lookup yields CDR1 SEHNR and CDR2 FQNEAQ (reference sequence). This CDR3 spans 15 amino acids. CDR3 in DNA: TGTGCCAGCAGCTTAAGGTCCCAAGTGAACACTGAAGCTTTCTTT. Protein: CASSLRSQVNTEAFF.

This chain joins TRBV5-6 and TRBJ2-4; possible D gene TRBD2, 7 bases. Deletions cut 3 bases from V and 7 bases from J, with 17 bases between. Germline V gene lookup returns CDR1 SGHDT and CDR2 YYEEEE. CDR3 size: 15 residues. The CDR3 is CASSSGGPPLNIQYF. CDR3 nucleotides: TGTGCCAGCAGCTCCGGGGGGCCGCCCCTGAACATTCAGTACTTC.

The CDR3 DNA reads TGTGCCAGCAGACGGACAGACTACAATGAGCAGTTCTTC. It is translated as CASRRTDYNEQFF. The V and J genes are TRBV27 and TRBJ2-1; TRBD1 is a possible D gene (6 bases). The V and J ends lost 6 bases and 3 bases respectively, with 9 bases between them. Per the germline V gene, CDR1 is MNHEY and CDR2 is SMNVEV (reference sequence). The CDR3 runs to 13 residues.